A selection of T cell receptor beta chains follows, all from one sample in a study of blood T cell repertoires in COVID-19. Assay: immunoSEQ multiplex PCR; the TCRdb copy retains only in-frame clones and omits some. The profile shows roughly 62,000 clones, 80% to 95% of them singletons. The specimen was peripheral blood. Source of these receptors: a human donor in a cohort sampled during active COVID-19. Both conserved end residues are part of each CDR3. The D gene is left open where the match is weak. The size entry is marked missing in some rows and otherwise reads once, few, many or a size class.

>-|14|TRBD1|TRBV5-1|TRBJ2-7
CASGRLQGAGEQYF
TGCGCCAGCGGGCGTTTACAGGGGGCCGGCGAGCAGTACTTC
>-|15|-|TRBV5-4|TRBJ1-6
CASSFIGQLNSPLHF
TGTGCCAGCAGCTTCATCGGACAGCTGAATTCACCCCTCCACTTT
>-|14|TRBD1|TRBV15|TRBJ2-7
CATSVNRGHYEQYF
TGTGCCACCAGCGTTAACAGGGGGCATTACGAGCAGTACTTC
>-|16|-|TRBV3-1/TRBV3-2|TRBJ1-1
CASSQDRVRGDTEAFF
TGTGCCAGCAGCCAAGATCGGGTCAGGGGCGACACTGAAGCTTTCTTT
>-|16|-|TRBV9|TRBJ2-1
CASSVLTVSSYNEQFF
TGTGCCAGCAGCGTACTGACAGTTAGCTCCTACAATGAGCAGTTCTTC
>-|15|-|TRBV9|TRBJ2-2
CASSVSGVDTGELFF
TGTGCCAGCAGCGTATCGGGGGTGGACACCGGGGAGCTGTTTTTT
>once|14|TRBD1|TRBV6-5|TRBJ1-1
CASTRDRRHTEAFF
TGTGCCAGCACCAGGGACAGAAGGCACACTGAAGCTTTCTTT
>-|14|TRBD1|TRBV27|TRBJ1-3
CASSEQGAKNTIYF
TGTGCCAGCAGCGAACAGGGGGCCAAAAACACCATATATTTT
>-|17|TRBD1|TRBV6-1|TRBJ2-2
CASSEELWTGSTGELFF
TGTGCCAGCAGTGAAGAACTTTGGACAGGTTCCACCGGGGAGCTGTTTTTT
>-|12|-|TRBV28|TRBJ1-2
CAITDTTSGYTF
TGTGCCATCACGGACACTACGAGCGGCTACACCTTC
>-|14|-|TRBV5-1|TRBJ1-1
CASSLTNENTEAFF
TGCGCCAGCAGCCTAACCAACGAGAACACTGAAGCTTTCTTT
>-|15|-|TRBV11-2|TRBJ1-2
CASSGGTGDNYGYTF
TGTGCCAGCAGCGGGGGGACGGGAGACAACTATGGCTACACCTTC
>-|15|-|TRBV4-3|TRBJ2-5
CASSPSGAGGETQYF
TGCGCCAGCAGCCCTTCGGGAGCAGGAGGGGAGACCCAGTACTTC
>-|16|TRBD2|TRBV27|TRBJ2-5
CASRPGLAGGLETQYF
TGTGCCAGCAGACCAGGACTAGCGGGGGGATTGGAGACCCAGTACTTC
>-|11|TRBD1|TRBV20-1|TRBJ2-7
CSAQGAGEQYF
TGCAGTGCTCAGGGGGCTGGCGAGCAGTACTTC
>-|11|-|TRBV11-2|TRBJ2-7
CASSLRSEQYF
TGTGCCAGCAGCTTAAGGAGCGAGCAGTACTTC
>-|13|-|TRBV6-4|TRBJ1-5
CASSNDGGQPQHF
TGTGCCAGCAGCAACGACGGGGGTCAGCCCCAGCATTTT
>-|14|-|TRBV30|TRBJ1-1
CAWSVEGEGTEAFF
TGTGCCTGGAGTGTAGAGGGGGAGGGCACTGAAGCTTTCTTT
>-|17|TRBD1|TRBV11-2|TRBJ1-1
CASSLDVSDRAAAEAFF
TGTGCCAGCAGCTTAGACGTTTCGGACAGGGCAGCAGCTGAAGCTTTCTTT
>-|14|TRBD2|TRBV30|TRBJ2-1
CAWSDWTSYNEQFF
TGTGCCTGGAGTGACTGGACTAGCTACAATGAGCAGTTCTTC
>-|19|TRBD2|TRBV11-2|TRBJ2-1
CASSRLAGTSGTRPNEQFF
TGTGCCAGCAGCCGATTGGCCGGGACTAGCGGGACGAGACCCAATGAGCAGTTCTTC
>-|14|TRBD1|TRBV5-4|TRBJ2-7
CASSQGQGSYEQYF
TGTGCCAGCAGCCAGGGACAGGGCTCCTACGAGCAGTACTTC
>-|14|-|TRBV4-3|TRBJ1-1
CASSQESSRSNAFF
TGCGCCAGCAGCCAAGAGAGCTCCCGGAGTAACGCTTTCTTT
>-|17|TRBD2|TRBV4-1|TRBJ2-2
CASSPGLAGGPGGELFF
TGCGCCAGCAGCCCCGGACTAGCGGGAGGGCCGGGCGGGGAGCTGTTTTTT
>-|16|-|TRBV7-2|TRBJ1-1
CARPLKRRVRGTEAFF
TGTGCCAGACCCCTTAAGAGGAGGGTGAGGGGAACTGAAGCTTTCTTT
>-|14|TRBD2|TRBV19|TRBJ2-5
CASSIFPSGETQYF
TGTGCCAGTAGTATTTTTCCTAGCGGGGAGACCCAGTACTTC
>-|15|-|TRBV18|TRBJ2-7
CASSPRQGTPYEQYF
TGTGCCAGCTCACCTCGGCAGGGTACCCCCTACGAGCAGTACTTC
>-|15|-|TRBV5-4|TRBJ2-3
CASSSWRGATDTQYF
TGTGCCAGCAGCTCGTGGAGGGGAGCCACAGATACGCAGTATTTT
>-|14|TRBD1|TRBV28|TRBJ2-2
CASVGQLNTGELFF
TGTGCCAGCGTGGGACAGCTGAACACCGGGGAGCTGTTTTTT
>-|14|-|TRBV5-1|TRBJ1-2
CASSLTENLDGYTF
TGCGCCAGCAGCCTTACAGAAAATTTGGATGGCTACACCTTC
>-|14|TRBD1|TRBV6-2/TRBV6-3|TRBJ2-7
CASSYPGQIYEQYF
TGTGCCAGCAGTTACCCGGGACAGATCTACGAGCAGTACTTC